These 20 T cell receptor beta chains share one sample of origin, sequenced in a study of cytomegalovirus exposure and HLA in healthy donors. The PCR contained 60 Vbeta and 13 Jbeta primers. Only in-frame clones appear in the TCRdb table, and some are missing; sequencing was by immunoSEQ multiplex PCR. The table shows about 110,000 clones, with 55% to 75% occurring only once. Sample: PBMCs. The source is a man aged 25 to 40 in good health and CMV-seropositive.

J is TRBJ2-7 and V is TRBV11-2; unclear D gene. Germline CDR1 is SGHAT and CDR2 is FQNNGV. CDR3 length: 13 amino acids. Deletions cut 2 bases from V and 6 bases from J, with 11 bases between. CDR3 protein: CASSLLAPAEQYV. The CDR3 DNA sequence: TGTGCCAGCAGCTTATTAGCCCCCGCCGAGCAGTACGTC.

This chain joins TRBV30 and TRBJ1-3, with 11 bases that match TRBD1. This CDR3 region has 18 residues. After removal of 5 bases from V and 0 bases from J, the junction contained 12 bases not matched to a gene. Germline-derived CDR1 and CDR2 are GTSNPN and SVGIG (reference sequence). This chain's CDR3 is CAWDRGTGGPTSGNTIYF. CDR3 nucleotides: TGTGCCTGGGACCGAGGGACAGGGGGACCTACCTCTGGAAACACCATATATTTT.

The V gene is TRBV29-1, the J gene TRBJ1-1; 7 bases are shared with TRBD1. This CDR3 has 13 amino acids. Per germline, CDR1 SQVTM and CDR2 ANQGSEA. V gave up 7 bases and J gave up 5 bases; unmatched junction bases: 10. CDR3 loop: CSGTQGFRTEAFF. CDR3 nucleotides: TGCAGCGGGACACAGGGGTTCAGGACTGAAGCTTTCTTT.

In nucleotides, the CDR3 is TGTGCCAGCAGAGTAAATGTGCAGGGGGCCTACAATGAGCAGTTCTTC. It yields the protein CASRVNVQGAYNEQFF. The V gene is TRBV11-2, the J gene TRBJ2-1; 7 bases match TRBD1. Trimming cost V 6 bases and J 2 bases; bases outside gene matches: 10. This CDR3 comprises 16 residues. CDR1 SGHAT and CDR2 FQNNGV come from the germline V gene.

The rearrangement joins TRBV6-1 to TRBJ2-3; D is unclear. V was shortened by 6 bases and J by 1 base, with 8 bases between the two germline ends. Germline-derived CDR1 and CDR2 are MNHNS and SASEGT. The CDR3 totals 13 residues. In DNA, the CDR3 is TGTGCCAGCAGGAGTCAGGGCACAGATACGCAGTATTTT. Its protein product is CASRSQGTDTQYF.

This rearrangement joins TRBV27 to TRBJ1-2, with 8 bases aligning to TRBD1. CDR1 and CDR2 (germline): MNHEY, SMNVEV (reference sequence). This CDR3 contains 14 residues. Trimming took 6 bases from V and 4 from J; bases not matched to a gene: 7. In DNA form, the CDR3 reads TGTGCCAGCAGACGGACAGGGTTGGCCTATGGCTACACCTTC. It encodes CASRRTGLAYGYTF.

This clone was seen a single time. The sample has other DNA sequences that encode this CDR3 too. V usage is TRBV5-6 and J usage is TRBJ2-1, with D hard to call. Trimming pared 4 bases from V and 4 bases from J, leaving 15 bases between. The CDR3 contains 15 residues. CDR1 is SGHDT, CDR2 YYEEEE, per germline. The DNA of the CDR3 is TGTGCCAGCAGCAGCTACGATTTGCCGTACAATGAGCAGTTCTTC. It yields the protein CASSSYDLPYNEQFF.

The rearrangement links TRBV7-2 to TRBJ2-1, with 7 bases matching TRBD2. The CDR3 sequence is 17 residues long. Trimming cost V 2 bases and J 3 bases; bases outside gene matches: 10. Germline V CDR1 and CDR2: SGHTA, FQGNSA. The CDR3: CASSLRVGGPNYNEQFF. The CDR3 DNA reads as TGTGCCAGCAGCTTAAGGGTGGGAGGGCCGAACTACAATGAGCAGTTCTTC.

This rearrangement joins TRBV21-1 to TRBJ2-7; no check of the table's D call, TRBD2, against the DNA was made. TRBV21-1 is labeled a pseudogene. The CDR3 runs 17 residues. The CDR3 DNA is TGTGCCAGCAGCCCCGGCTTAGGACTAGCGGGAGACTACGAGCAGTACGTC. Amino acids: CASSPGLGLAGDYEQYV.

This clone showed up just once. CDR3 sequence: CASSQYSLAGAGETQYF. The CDR3 DNA reads TGCGCCAGCAGCCAATACTCCCTAGCGGGGGCAGGGGAGACCCAGTACTTC. The chain recombines TRBV4-1 with TRBJ2-5, with 10 positions matching TRBD2. V shed 2 bases, J shed 5 bases, and the junction held 11 bases outside the gene matches. CDR3 length: 17 residues. Germline CDR1 and CDR2: MGHRA and YSYEKL.

The chain carries TRBV7-8 and TRBJ2-5; possibly TRBD2 for D (7 bases). The V end was cut by 2 bases, the J end by 3 bases, with 16 bases between. CDR1 and CDR2 (germline): SGHVS, FQNEAQ. The CDR3 contains 16 residues. CDR3 amino acids: CASSLIGGGGEETQYF. The CDR3 DNA follows: TGTGCCAGCAGCTTAATCGGGGGAGGGGGGGAAGAGACCCAGTACTTC.

The gene calls are TRBV9 and TRBJ2-3; a weak D match, TRBD2 (6 bases). Germline V gene sequence: CDR1 SGDLS, CDR2 YYNGEE. The length of the CDR3 is 14 residues. V was trimmed by 0 bases and J by 4 bases, leaving 9 bases between them. CDR3 residues: CASSVAGVPDTQYF. The CDR3 DNA follows: TGTGCCAGCAGCGTAGCGGGGGTGCCAGATACGCAGTATTTT.

The chain couples TRBV6-4 to TRBJ1-2; D is undetermined. V lost 6 bases and J 0 bases, leaving 5 bases between the germline ends. The CDR3 extends over 12 amino acids. The germline CDR1 and CDR2 sequences are MRHNA and SNTAGT. In nucleotides, the CDR3 is TGTGCCAGCAGGGGCGCTAACTATGGCTACACCTTC. This encodes CASRGANYGYTF.

This clone was recorded only once. This chain joins TRBV11-2 and TRBJ1-2; no reliable D call. Trimming left V 3 bases short and J 3 bases short, with 11 bases between. The CDR3 is 14 amino acids. Germline loops: CDR1 SGHAT, CDR2 FQNNGV. CDR3 in amino acids: CASSLPGKHYGYTF. For the CDR3, the DNA is TGTGCCAGCAGCTTGCCGGGAAAACACTATGGCTACACCTTC.

For this clone: This sample also contains other DNA sequences that code for the same CDR3. CDR3 DNA sequence: TGCAGCGTTGGTACTAGCGGGGGTTACAATGAGCAGTTCTTC. It yields the protein CSVGTSGGYNEQFF. The chain employs TRBV29-1 and TRBJ2-1, with TRBD2 matching 11 bases. V shed 4 bases, J shed 4 bases, and the junction held 3 bases outside the gene matches. The CDR3 runs to 14 residues. CDR1 and CDR2 from the germline V gene are SQVTM and ANQGSEA.

The chain joins TRBV7-9 to TRBJ1-2; no clear D gene. Germline V gene data show CDR1 as SEHNR and CDR2 as FQNEAQ (reference sequence). V lost 5 bases and J lost 5, with 9 bases in between. The length of the CDR3 is 12 residues. The CDR3 here is CASSTDRYGYTF. The CDR3, as DNA: TGTGCCAGCAGCACCGATCGGTATGGCTACACCTTC.

The CDR3 spells CASSLRRSGNTIYF. CDR3 DNA sequence: TGTGCCAGCAGTTTAAGGAGATCCGGAAACACCATATATTTT. The gene calls are TRBV27 and TRBJ1-3, with D hard to call. V was clipped by 2 bases and J by 4 bases, with 9 bases between them. Germline V CDR1 and CDR2: MNHEY, SMNVEV (reference sequence). The CDR3 covers 14 residues.

The rearrangement links TRBV5-4 to TRBJ2-1; TRBD2 aligns across 9 bases. The CDR3 contains 14 residues. V shed 9 bases and J 4 bases; nucleotides not matched to a gene: 8. CDR1 SGHNT and CDR2 YYREEE come from the germline V gene (reference sequence). This CDR3 reads CAIGGTSRYNEQFF. The CDR3 nucleotides read TGTGCCATTGGCGGGACTAGCAGGTACAATGAGCAGTTCTTC. Looking up the rest from reference TRBV5-4 and TRBJ2-1 gives the full variable domain: ETGVTQSPTHLIKTRGQQVTLRCSSQSGHNTVSWYQQALGQGPQFIFQYYREEENGRGNFPPRFSGLQFPNYSSELNVNALELDDSALYLCAIGGTSRYNEQFFGPGTRLTVL.

The table lists this clone with a few counts. This same CDR3 is encoded by further DNA sequences in the sample. The chain links TRBV4-1 to TRBJ1-2; D unresolved. Germline loops: CDR1 MGHRA, CDR2 YSYEKL. CDR3 size: 15 residues. V was pared by 0 bases and J by 4 bases, with 12 bases between. CDR3 in DNA: TGCGCCAGCAGCCAAGATACTTCGTTGGTCTATGGCTACACCTTC. It codes for CASSQDTSLVYGYTF.

The chain couples TRBV7-8 to TRBJ1-1; TRBD1 is a possible D gene (5 bases). The CDR3 is 14 amino acids. The V gene lost 5 bases and the J gene lost 0 bases, with 10 bases spanning the gap. Per the germline V gene, CDR1 is SGHVS and CDR2 is FQNEAQ. CDR3 protein: CASSRGGMNTEAFF. The CDR3 nucleotides are TGTGCCAGCAGCCGGGGGGGGATGAACACTGAAGCTTTCTTT.